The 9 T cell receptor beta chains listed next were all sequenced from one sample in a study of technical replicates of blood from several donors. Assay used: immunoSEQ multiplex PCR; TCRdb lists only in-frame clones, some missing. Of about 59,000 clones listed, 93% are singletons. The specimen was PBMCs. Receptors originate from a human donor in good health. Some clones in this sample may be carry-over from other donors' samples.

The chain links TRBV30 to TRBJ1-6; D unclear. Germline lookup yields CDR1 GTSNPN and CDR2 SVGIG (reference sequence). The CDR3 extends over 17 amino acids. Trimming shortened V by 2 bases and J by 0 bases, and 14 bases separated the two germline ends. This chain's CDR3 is CAWSRSGWSSYNSPLHF. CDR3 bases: TGTGCCTGGAGTAGATCGGGGTGGTCCTCCTATAATTCACCCCTCCACTTT.

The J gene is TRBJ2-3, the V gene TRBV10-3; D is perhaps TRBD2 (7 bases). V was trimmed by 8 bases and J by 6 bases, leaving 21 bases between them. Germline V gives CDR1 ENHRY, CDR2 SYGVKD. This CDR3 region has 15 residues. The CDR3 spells CAIQEGRGVRDTQYF. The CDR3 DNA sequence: TGTGCCATCCAGGAAGGGAGGGGGGTTCGGGATACGCAGTATTTT.

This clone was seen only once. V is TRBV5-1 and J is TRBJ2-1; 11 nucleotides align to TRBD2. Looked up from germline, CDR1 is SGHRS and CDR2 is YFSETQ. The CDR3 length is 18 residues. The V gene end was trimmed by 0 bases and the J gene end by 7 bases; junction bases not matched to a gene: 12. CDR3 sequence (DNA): TGCGCCAGCAGCTTGGTTTTTAGCGGGGGGGCCGAAGGGAATGAGCAGTTCTTC. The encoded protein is CASSLVFSGGAEGNEQFF. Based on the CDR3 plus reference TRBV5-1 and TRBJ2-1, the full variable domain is KAGVTQTPRYLIKTRGQQVTLSCSPISGHRSVSWYQQTPGQGLQFLFEYFSETQRNKGNFPGRFSGRQFSNSRSEMNVSTLELGDSALYLCASSLVFSGGAEGNEQFFGPGTRLTVL.

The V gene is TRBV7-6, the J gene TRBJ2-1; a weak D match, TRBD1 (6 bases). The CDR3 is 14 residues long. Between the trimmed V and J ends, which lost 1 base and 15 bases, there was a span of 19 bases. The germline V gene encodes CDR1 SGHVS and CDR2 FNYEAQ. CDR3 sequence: CASSLETGTPRRFF. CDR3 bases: TGTGCCAGCAGCTTAGAAACCGGGACACCACGTAGGTTCTTC.

The CDR3 is CASSQEAGQPQHF. DNA for the CDR3: TGTGCCAGCAGCCAAGAAGCAGGACAGCCCCAGCATTTT. The chain couples TRBV4-2 to TRBJ1-5; D not certain. Germline CDR1 is LGHNA and CDR2 is YNFKEQ. V was cut by 0 bases and J by 7 bases, with 7 bases left in between. The CDR3 runs 13 residues.

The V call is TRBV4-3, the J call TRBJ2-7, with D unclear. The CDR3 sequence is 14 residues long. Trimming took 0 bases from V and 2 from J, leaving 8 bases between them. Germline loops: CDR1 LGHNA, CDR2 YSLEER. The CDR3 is CASSQDYVAYEQYF. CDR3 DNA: TGCGCCAGCAGCCAAGATTATGTAGCCTACGAGCAGTACTTC.

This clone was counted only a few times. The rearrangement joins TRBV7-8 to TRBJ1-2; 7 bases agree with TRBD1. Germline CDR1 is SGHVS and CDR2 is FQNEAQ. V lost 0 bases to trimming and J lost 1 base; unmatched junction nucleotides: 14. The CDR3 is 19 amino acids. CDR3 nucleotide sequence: TGTGCCAGCAGCTTAGCGTTGGTGTGGGGGGACAGAAGTAACTATGGCTACACCTTC. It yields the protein CASSLALVWGDRSNYGYTF.

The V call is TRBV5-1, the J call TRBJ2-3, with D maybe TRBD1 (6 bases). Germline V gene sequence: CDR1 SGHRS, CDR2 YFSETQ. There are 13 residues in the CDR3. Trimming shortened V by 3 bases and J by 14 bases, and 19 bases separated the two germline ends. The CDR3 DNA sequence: TGCGCCAGCAGCTGGAGCTGGGACAAAGAGGTGTATTTT. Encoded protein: CASSWSWDKEVYF.

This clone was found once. Here the CDR3 reads CASSLWTSRTGELFF. The CDR3 coding sequence is TGTGCCAGCAGCTTATGGACTAGCCGGACCGGGGAGCTGTTTTTT. The rearrangement joins TRBV7-9 to TRBJ2-2; 8 bases align to TRBD2. CDR3 size: 15 residues. Per germline, CDR1 SEHNR and CDR2 FQNEAQ (reference sequence). V dropped 2 bases and J dropped 5; count of bases not matched to a gene: 4.